The clone carrying this T cell receptor (beta chain) was found many times. Trimming pared 7 bases from V and 2 bases from J, leaving 11 bases between. The CDR3 has 13 residues. CDR1 and CDR2 (germline): MDHEN, SYDVKM. Both TCR beta VDJ combination and CDR3 sequence profiling were carried out. Genomic DNA was the template for this profiling. MiXCR, run by TCRdb on the reads, gives a single entry per CDR3 protein. The top ten clones hold 7% to 9% of a sample with roughly 300,000 distinct CDR3 sequences, approximately 55% of them seen once. This sample is drawn from a study of CD8+CD57+ T cells in acquired aplastic anemia.

This TCR came from a human donor with severe aplastic anemia or a healthy control (not recorded which). The source material was sorted CD4+, CD8+, or CD8+CD57+ T cells (not recorded which) from PBMCs. J is TRBJ1-2 and V is TRBV28, with D unclear. The CDR3: CASISGVNYGYTF. Here the CDR3 DNA reads TGTGCCAGCATCTCCGGGGTCAACTATGGCTACACCTTC.